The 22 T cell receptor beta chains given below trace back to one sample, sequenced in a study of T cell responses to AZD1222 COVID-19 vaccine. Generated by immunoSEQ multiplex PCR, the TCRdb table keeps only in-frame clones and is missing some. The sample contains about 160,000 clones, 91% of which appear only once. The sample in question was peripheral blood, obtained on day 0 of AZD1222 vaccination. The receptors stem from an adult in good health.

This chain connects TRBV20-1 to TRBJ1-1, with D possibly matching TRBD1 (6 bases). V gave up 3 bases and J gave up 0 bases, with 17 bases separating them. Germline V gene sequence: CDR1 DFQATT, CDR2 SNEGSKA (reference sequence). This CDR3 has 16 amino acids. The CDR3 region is CSASSPGAGMNTEAFF. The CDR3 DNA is TGCAGTGCTAGTTCCCCGGGGGCCGGGATGAACACTGAAGCTTTCTTT.

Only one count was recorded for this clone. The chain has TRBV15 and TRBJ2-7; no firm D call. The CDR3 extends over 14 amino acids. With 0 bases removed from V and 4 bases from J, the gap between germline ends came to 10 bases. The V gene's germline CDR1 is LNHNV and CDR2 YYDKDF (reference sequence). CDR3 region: CATSRDGEVYEQYF. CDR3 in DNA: TGTGCCACCAGCAGAGATGGGGAAGTTTACGAGCAGTACTTC.

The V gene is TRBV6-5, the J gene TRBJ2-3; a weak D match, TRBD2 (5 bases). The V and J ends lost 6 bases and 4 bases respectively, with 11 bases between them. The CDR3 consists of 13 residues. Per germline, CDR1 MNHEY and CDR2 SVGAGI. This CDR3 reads CASSKPGADTQYF. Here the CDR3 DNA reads TGTGCCAGCAGCAAACCCGGGGCAGATACGCAGTATTTT.

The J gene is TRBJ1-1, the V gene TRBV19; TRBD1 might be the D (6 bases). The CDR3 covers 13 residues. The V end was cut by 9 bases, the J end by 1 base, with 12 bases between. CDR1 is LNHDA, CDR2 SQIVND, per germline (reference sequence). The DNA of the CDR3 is TGTGCCAGCCGGGACACCTGGAACACTGAAGCTTTCTTT. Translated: CASRDTWNTEAFF.

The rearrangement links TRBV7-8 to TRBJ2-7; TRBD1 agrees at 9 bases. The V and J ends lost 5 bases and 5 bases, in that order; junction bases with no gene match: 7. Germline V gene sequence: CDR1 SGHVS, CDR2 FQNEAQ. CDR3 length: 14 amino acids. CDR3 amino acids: CASSTHRGQDEQYF. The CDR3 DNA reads TGTGCCAGCAGCACCCACAGGGGGCAAGACGAGCAGTACTTC.

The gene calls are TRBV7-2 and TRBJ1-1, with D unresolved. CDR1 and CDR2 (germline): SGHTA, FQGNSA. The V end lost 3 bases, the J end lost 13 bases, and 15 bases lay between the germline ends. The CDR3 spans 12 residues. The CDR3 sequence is CASSFELGRLFF. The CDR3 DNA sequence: TGTGCCAGCAGCTTCGAACTAGGGCGGCTTTTCTTT.

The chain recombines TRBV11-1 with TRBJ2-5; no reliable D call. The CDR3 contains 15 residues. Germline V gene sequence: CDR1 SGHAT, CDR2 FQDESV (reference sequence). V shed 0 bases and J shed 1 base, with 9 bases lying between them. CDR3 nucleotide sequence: TGTGCCAGCAGCTTAGCTGGGATGGGCCAAGAGACCCAGTACTTC. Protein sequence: CASSLAGMGQETQYF.

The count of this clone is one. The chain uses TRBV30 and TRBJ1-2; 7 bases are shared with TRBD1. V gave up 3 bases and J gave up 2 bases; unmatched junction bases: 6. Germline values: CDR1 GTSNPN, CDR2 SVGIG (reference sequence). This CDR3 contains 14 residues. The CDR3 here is CAWSPRGANYGYTF. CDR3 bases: TGTGCCTGGAGCCCCAGGGGGGCCAACTATGGCTACACCTTC. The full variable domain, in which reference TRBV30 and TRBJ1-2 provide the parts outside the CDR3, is SQTIHQWPATLVQPVGSPLSLECTVEGTSNPNLYWYRQAAGRGLQLLFYSVGIGQISSEVPQNLSASRPQDRQFILSSKKLLLSDSGFYLCAWSPRGANYGYTFGSGTRLTVV.

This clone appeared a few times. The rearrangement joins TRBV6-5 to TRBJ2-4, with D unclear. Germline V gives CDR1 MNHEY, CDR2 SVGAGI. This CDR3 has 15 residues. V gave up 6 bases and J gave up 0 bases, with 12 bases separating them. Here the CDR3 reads CASRPLLLAKNIQYF. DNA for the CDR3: TGTGCCAGCAGACCCCTCCTTCTAGCCAAAAACATTCAGTACTTC.

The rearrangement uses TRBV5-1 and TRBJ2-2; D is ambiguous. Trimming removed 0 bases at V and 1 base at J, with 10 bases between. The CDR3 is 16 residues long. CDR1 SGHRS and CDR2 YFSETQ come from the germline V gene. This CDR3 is CASSLEAVGNTGELFF. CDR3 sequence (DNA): TGCGCCAGCAGCTTGGAGGCTGTAGGGAACACCGGGGAGCTGTTTTTT.

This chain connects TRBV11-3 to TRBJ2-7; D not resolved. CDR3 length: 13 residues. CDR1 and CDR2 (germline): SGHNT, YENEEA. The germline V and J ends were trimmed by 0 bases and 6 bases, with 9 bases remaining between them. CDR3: CASSLDHQSEQYF. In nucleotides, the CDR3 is TGTGCCAGCAGCTTAGATCATCAGAGCGAGCAGTACTTC. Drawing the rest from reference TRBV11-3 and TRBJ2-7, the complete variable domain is EAGVVQSPRYKIIEKKQPVAFWCNPISGHNTLYWYLQNLGQGPELLIRYENEEAVDDSQLPKDRFSAERLKGVDSTLKIQPAELGDSAVYLCASSLDHQSEQYFGPGTRLTVT.

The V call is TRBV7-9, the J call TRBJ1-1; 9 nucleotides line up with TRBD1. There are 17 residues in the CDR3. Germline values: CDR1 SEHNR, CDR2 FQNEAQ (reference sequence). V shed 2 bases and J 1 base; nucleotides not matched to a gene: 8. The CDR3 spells CASSLKSGTGKNTEAFF. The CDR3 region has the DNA TGTGCCAGCAGCTTAAAATCCGGGACAGGGAAGAACACTGAAGCTTTCTTT.

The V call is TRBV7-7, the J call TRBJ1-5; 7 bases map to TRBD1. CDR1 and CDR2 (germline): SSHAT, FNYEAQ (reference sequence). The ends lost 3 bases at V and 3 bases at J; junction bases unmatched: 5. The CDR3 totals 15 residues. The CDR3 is CASSFGQAYNQPQHF. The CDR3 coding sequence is TGTGCCAGCAGCTTCGGACAGGCATACAATCAGCCCCAGCATTTT.

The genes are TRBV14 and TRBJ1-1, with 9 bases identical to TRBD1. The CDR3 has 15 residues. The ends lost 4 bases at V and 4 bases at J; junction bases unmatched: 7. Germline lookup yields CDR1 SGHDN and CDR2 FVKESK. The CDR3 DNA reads TGTGCCAGCAGCCGAACAGGGGGCGGGAGCACTGAAGCTTTCTTT. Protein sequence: CASSRTGGGSTEAFF.

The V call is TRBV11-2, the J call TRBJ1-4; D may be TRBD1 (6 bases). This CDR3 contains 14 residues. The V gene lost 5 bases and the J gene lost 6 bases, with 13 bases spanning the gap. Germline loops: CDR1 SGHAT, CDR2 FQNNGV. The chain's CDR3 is CASSLEGGYEKLFF. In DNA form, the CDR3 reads TGTGCCAGCAGCCTCGAAGGGGGTTATGAAAAACTGTTTTTT. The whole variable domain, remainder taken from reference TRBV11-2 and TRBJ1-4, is EAGVAQSPRYKIIEKRQSVAFWCNPISGHATLYWYQQILGQGPKLLIQFQNNGVVDDSQLPKDRFSAERLKGVDSTLKIQPAKLEDSAVYLCASSLEGGYEKLFFGSGTQLSVL.

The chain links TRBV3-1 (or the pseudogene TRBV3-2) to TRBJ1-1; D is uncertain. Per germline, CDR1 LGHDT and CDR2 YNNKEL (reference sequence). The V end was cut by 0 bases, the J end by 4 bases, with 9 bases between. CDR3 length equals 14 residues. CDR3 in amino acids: CASSQELGFTEAFF. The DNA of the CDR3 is TGTGCCAGCAGCCAAGAATTGGGGTTCACTGAAGCTTTCTTT.

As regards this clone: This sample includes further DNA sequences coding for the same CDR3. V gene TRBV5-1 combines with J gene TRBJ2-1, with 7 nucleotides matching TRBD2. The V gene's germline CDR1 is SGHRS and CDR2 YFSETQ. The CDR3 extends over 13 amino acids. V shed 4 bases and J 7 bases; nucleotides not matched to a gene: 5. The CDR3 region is CASSGRGLNEQFF. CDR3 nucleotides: TGCGCCAGCAGCGGGAGGGGTCTTAATGAGCAGTTCTTC.

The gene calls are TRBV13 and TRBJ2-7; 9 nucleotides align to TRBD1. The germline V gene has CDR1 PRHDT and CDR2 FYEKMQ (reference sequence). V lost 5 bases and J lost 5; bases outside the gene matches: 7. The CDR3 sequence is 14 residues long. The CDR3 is CASSDRQGVNEQYF. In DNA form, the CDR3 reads TGTGCCAGCAGCGATCGACAGGGGGTCAACGAGCAGTACTTC.

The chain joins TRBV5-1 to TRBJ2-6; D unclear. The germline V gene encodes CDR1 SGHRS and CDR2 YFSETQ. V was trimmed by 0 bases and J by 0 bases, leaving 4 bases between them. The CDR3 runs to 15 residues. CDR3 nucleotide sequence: TGCGCCAGCAGCTTGGCCATCTCTGGGGCCAACGTCCTGACTTTC. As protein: CASSLAISGANVLTF.

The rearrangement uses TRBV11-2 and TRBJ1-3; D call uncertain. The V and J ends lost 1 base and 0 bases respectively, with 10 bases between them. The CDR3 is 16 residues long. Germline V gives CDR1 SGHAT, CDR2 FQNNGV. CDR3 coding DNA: TGTGCCAGCAGCTTAGGCAAGCACACCTCTGGAAACACCATATATTTT. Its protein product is CASSLGKHTSGNTIYF.

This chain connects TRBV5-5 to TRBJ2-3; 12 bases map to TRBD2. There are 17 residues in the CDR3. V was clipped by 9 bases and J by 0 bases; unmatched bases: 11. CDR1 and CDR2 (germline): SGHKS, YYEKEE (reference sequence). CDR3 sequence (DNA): TGTGCCACGGGACTAGCGGGCACAATGGTTAGCACAGATACGCAGTATTTT. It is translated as CATGLAGTMVSTDTQYF. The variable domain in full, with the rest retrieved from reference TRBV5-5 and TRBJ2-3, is DAGVTQSPTHLIKTRGQQVTLRCSPISGHKSVSWYQQVLGQGPQFIFQYYEKEERGRGNFPDRFSARQFPNYSSELNVNALLLGDSALYLCATGLAGTMVSTDTQYFGPGTRLTVL.

CDR3 amino acids: CASSERTGRVEKLFF. CDR3 coding DNA: TGTGCCAGCAGCGAAAGGACAGGGCGGGTGGAAAAACTGTTTTTT. V and J are TRBV5-4 and TRBJ1-4, with TRBD1 matching over 8 bases. The germline V gene encodes CDR1 SGHNT and CDR2 YYREEE (reference sequence). V trimming: 4 bases; J trimming: 8 bases; junction bases outside the gene matches: 10. This CDR3 region has 15 residues.